This note documents a single TCR beta chain sequence. Assay: immunoSEQ multiplex PCR; the TCRdb copy retains only in-frame clones and omits some. The sample has tens of thousands of clones, about 96% seen once; the top ten hold approximately 0.32%. The trim removed 5 bases at V and 3 bases at J, leaving 9 bases unmatched. Germline CDR1 SEHNR, CDR2 FQNEAQ (reference sequence). This CDR3 comprises 16 residues. The sample comes from a study of technical replicates of blood from a handful of donors. The TCR was taken from a human donor in good health. V gene TRBV7-9 combines with J gene TRBJ2-1; 8 bases are shared with TRBD2. The specimen sequenced was T cells isolated from PBMCs. DNA of the CDR3: TGTGCCAGCAGCCCACTTGGGCGGGAGGTCTACAATGAGCAGTTCTTC. It yields the protein CASSPLGREVYNEQFF.